These 3 T cell receptor beta chains originate from one sample sequenced in a study of T cell responses to AZD1222 COVID-19 vaccine. TCRdb's table, derived via immunoSEQ multiplex PCR, lists solely in-frame clones and lacks some. The sample has 160,000 or so clones, approximately 90% seen once; the top ten hold 5.5% to 7%. The starting material was peripheral blood, obtained after recovery from COVID-19. These receptors originate from an adult who had recovered from COVID-19.

Ten or more counts support this clone. The same CDR3 arises from other DNA sequences in this sample as well. J is TRBJ1-1 and V is TRBV6-2 or TRBV6-3; 10 bases are shared with TRBD1. CDR1 is MNHEY and CDR2 is SVGEGT in the germline V gene. J lost 2 bases, V lost 2 bases, and 5 bases had no gene match. CDR3 length: 16 amino acids. CDR3 nucleotides: TGTGCCAGCAGTTACGAAAGGACAGGGGGAAACACTGAAGCTTTCTTT. Its protein product is CASSYERTGGNTEAFF.

CDR3: CASSPERGRLAKNIQYF. The CDR3 DNA reads as TGTGCCAGTAGCCCGGAGAGAGGACGTCTAGCCAAAAACATTCAGTACTTC. The chain combines TRBV19 with TRBJ2-4, with D unclear. The CDR3 spans 17 residues. The V gene's germline CDR1 is LNHDA and CDR2 SQIVND (reference sequence). V was shortened by 6 bases and J by 0 bases, with 18 bases between the two germline ends. The variable domain in full, completed from reference TRBV19 and TRBJ2-4, reads DGGITQSPKYLFRKEGQNVTLSCEQNLNHDAMYWYRQDPGQGLRLIYYSQIVNDFQKGDIAEGYSVSREKKESFPLTVTSAQKNPTAFYLCASSPERGRLAKNIQYFGAGTRLSVL.

The chain carries TRBV27 and TRBJ2-5; TRBD2 agrees at 10 bases. The germline V gene has CDR1 MNHEY and CDR2 SMNVEV (reference sequence). The junction had 7 bases not matched to a gene; V was cut back by 8 bases and J by 4 bases. This CDR3 has 14 amino acids. The CDR3 spells CASGGLANGETQYF. In DNA form, the CDR3 reads TGTGCCAGCGGGGGACTAGCGAACGGAGAGACCCAGTACTTC.